Listed below are T cell receptor beta chains from one sample, sequenced in a study of HIV-infected patients and healthy controls. TCRdb re-analysed the 5' RACE reads in MiXCR, keeping a single row per CDR3 protein. The sample yields under 20,000 distinct CDR3 sequences, around 10% seen once. Sequenced input: blood. All receptors derive from an adult in good health. CDR3s include the opening cysteine and the closing phenylalanine or tryptophan. Each record gives: clone size, D gene, V gene, J gene, CDR3 length, CDR3 DNA, CDR3 protein. The D gene is left open where the match is weak. Expanded clones are given a class, and other clones once, few, many or no size at all.

NA	TRBD1	TRBV19	TRBJ2-7	15	TGTGCCAGTAGTTCCCCCGGGACAGGGGGCCACGAGCAGTACTTC	CASSSPGTGGHEQYF
many	NA	TRBV6-6	TRBJ2-1	13	TGTGCCAGCAGTTATCAGGATTTGGGTGAGCAGTTCTTC	CASSYQDLGEQFF
many	NA	TRBV5-1	TRBJ2-7	14	TGCGCCAGCAGCTTGGGGGACCAGGTCTACGAGCAGTACTTC	CASSLGDQVYEQYF
NA	TRBD1	TRBV7-6	TRBJ1-1	16	TGTGCCAGCAGCTCCCGACAGGGTCCGATGAACACTGAAGCTTTCTTT	CASSSRQGPMNTEAFF
NA	NA	TRBV9	TRBJ2-5	14	TGTGCCAGCAGCGGAGGGACACAGCAAGAGACCCAGTACTTC	CASSGGTQQETQYF
NA	NA	TRBV12-3/TRBV12-4	TRBJ1-5	13	TGTGCCAGCAGCGATGCGGACAATCAGCCCCAGCATTTT	CASSDADNQPQHF
many	TRBD2	TRBV20-1	TRBJ2-5	16	TGCAGTGCTAGAGATTTAGCGGGACGTGCGTTGGAGACCCAGTACTTC	CSARDLAGRALETQYF
few	NA	TRBV19	TRBJ1-1	13	TGTGCCAGTAGCTGGGGACAAGGCACTGAAGCTTTCTTT	CASSWGQGTEAFF
many	TRBD1	TRBV20-1	TRBJ2-7	13	TGCAGTGCTCGGACAGGGGGCCGGTACGAGCAGTACTTC	CSARTGGRYEQYF
once	TRBD2	TRBV12-5	TRBJ2-5	17	TGTGCTAGTGGTTTGACTTGGACTAGCGGGAGCGGGGAGACCCAGTACTTC	CASGLTWTSGSGETQYF
many	NA	TRBV7-9	TRBJ2-7	16	TGTGCCAGCAGCCTCTCGTCCGGAGGGCCCGGGAACGAGCAGTACTTC	CASSLSSGGPGNEQYF
medium-sized	TRBD2	TRBV20-1	TRBJ2-3	15	TGCAGTGCCGACGGGACTAGCGGGATTCGAAGCACGCAGTATTTT	CSADGTSGIRSTQYF
NA	TRBD1	TRBV7-9	TRBJ1-2	15	TGCGCCAACAGCTTAGAATCCAGGGGGGACTATGGCTACACCTTC	CANSLESRGDYGYTF
many	NA	TRBV3-1	TRBJ1-2	13	TGTGCCAGCAGCCAGAGACGAGACTATGGCTACACCTTC	CASSQRRDYGYTF
many	TRBD2	TRBV28	TRBJ2-5	16	TGTGCCAGCAGTTTGTTAGCGGGAGCTTCCCAAGAGACCCAGTACTTC	CASSLLAGASQETQYF
many	TRBD2	TRBV12-5	TRBJ2-2	19	TGTGCTAGTGGTTTATCAACTCAGACTAGCGGGAGGAACACCGGGGAGCTGTTTTTT	CASGLSTQTSGRNTGELFF
many	NA	TRBV6-6	TRBJ1-2	13	TGTGCCAGCAGTCGCGGCGCTAACTATGGCTACACCTTC	CASSRGANYGYTF
many	TRBD1	TRBV18	TRBJ2-3	18	TGTGCCAGCTCAACCAACCCGACAGGGGTTAGATTGGCAGATACGCAGTATTTT	CASSTNPTGVRLADTQYF